This T cell receptor beta chain was captured by sequencing in a study of preoperative IRX-2 immunotherapy in early breast cancer. Using immunoSEQ multiplex PCR, the repertoire was profiled, and TCRdb retains in-frame clones only, with some absent. The repertoire includes approximately 28,000 clones, approximately 72% of them detected once, and under 8% sits in the top ten. This clone was observed a handful of times. In germline, CDR1 is SGDLS, CDR2 YYNGEE. V lost 5 bases and J lost 4; bases outside the gene matches: 9. The CDR3 totals 15 residues. Treatment of the sample: preoperative locoregional IRX-2 cytokine immunotherapy. Samples came from a phase Ib trial of preoperative locoregional IRX-2 cytokine immunotherapy.

The clonotype comes from a human donor with breast cancer. The chain has TRBV9 and TRBJ2-7, with TRBD2 matching over 10 bases. This sample comprised lymph node tissue, obtained after IRX-2 immunotherapy. CDR3 bases: TGTGCCAGCAGTGATTGGGCTAGCGGGAGTTACGAGCAGTACTTC. This translates into CASSDWASGSYEQYF.